These T cell receptor beta chains were read from a single sample in a study of identical twins. TCRdb reprocessed the 5' RACE reads via MiXCR and lists one record per CDR3 protein. The sample shows some 570,000 distinct CDR3 sequences, 20% to 25% of them seen only once. These data were likewise used in another study, on yellow fever vaccine responses in identical twins.

Material: CD4+ T cells sorted from blood. The origin of the receptors is a woman between 18 and 29 years old in good health. Each CDR3 is given with its conserved first and last residue. A D gene is named only where the DNA matches it firmly. Not every row has a clone size; where given, it reads once, few, many or a size class.

J: TRBJ2-7; size: few; D: TRBD2; V: TRBV12-3/TRBV12-4; DNA: TGTGCCAGCAGTTTTAGCGGGAGACCCACCTACGAGCAGTACTTC; CDR3: CASSFSGRPTYEQYF
J: TRBJ2-2; size: .; D: TRBD1; V: TRBV7-6; DNA: TGTGCCAGCAGCTTAGCGCACAGGGGAATCACCGGGGAGCTGTTTTTT; CDR3: CASSLAHRGITGELFF
J: TRBJ2-1; size: .; D: .; V: TRBV5-4; DNA: TGTGCCAGCAGCTTGGACCTAGATCCGCAGTTCTTC; CDR3: CASSLDLDPQFF
J: TRBJ2-1; size: few; D: TRBD2; V: TRBV29-1; DNA: TGCAGCGCCCTAGCGGGAGCGGCTTACAATGAGCAGTTCTTC; CDR3: CSALAGAAYNEQFF
J: TRBJ1-2; size: .; D: .; V: TRBV10-3; DNA: TGTGCCATCAGTGAGTCTTATGGCTACACCTTC; CDR3: CAISESYGYTF
J: TRBJ2-2; size: .; D: TRBD2; V: TRBV5-5; DNA: TGTGCCAGCAGCCGGACTAGCGGGGGGCTTTACACCGGGGAGCTGTTTTTT; CDR3: CASSRTSGGLYTGELFF
J: TRBJ2-7; size: .; D: .; V: TRBV6-1; DNA: TGTGCCAGCATCTTCGACGGGAGTTCTTACGAGCAGTACTTC; CDR3: CASIFDGSSYEQYF
J: TRBJ2-3; size: few; D: .; V: TRBV9; DNA: TGTGCCAGCAGCGTAGCCCGGTCTACCACAGATACGCAGTATTTT; CDR3: CASSVARSTTDTQYF
J: TRBJ2-1; size: many; D: .; V: TRBV5-1; DNA: TGCGCCAGCAGCGCCGTCGTTGACACAGCCTACAATGAGCAGTTCTTC; CDR3: CASSAVVDTAYNEQFF
J: TRBJ2-7; size: few; D: TRBD2; V: TRBV7-2; DNA: TGTGCCAGCAGAGGCGGGAGGGCCGTCCACGAGCAGTACTTC; CDR3: CASRGGRAVHEQYF
J: TRBJ1-6; size: few; D: .; V: TRBV3-1; DNA: TGTGCCAGCAGCCAAGATCGTGGGTTCGATTCACCCCTCCACTTT; CDR3: CASSQDRGFDSPLHF
J: TRBJ2-5; size: .; D: .; V: TRBV5-1; DNA: TGCGCCACCGCCACGGGGGCGGGCCAAGAGACCCAGTACTTC; CDR3: CATATGAGQETQYF
J: TRBJ2-7; size: few; D: TRBD1; V: TRBV9; DNA: TGTGCCAGCAGCGCAGGGGGAGACTTGACCTACGAGCAGTACTTC; CDR3: CASSAGGDLTYEQYF
J: TRBJ2-1; size: .; D: .; V: TRBV24-1; DNA: TGTGCCACCAGTGATTTGCACCAGAGTGGGTTGTTCTTC; CDR3: CATSDLHQSGLFF
J: TRBJ1-5; size: few; D: .; V: TRBV6-5; DNA: TGTGCCAGCAGTTTAACGGGGCACAGAACCAGACAGCCCCAGCATTTT; CDR3: CASSLTGHRTRQPQHF
J: TRBJ1-1; size: few; D: .; V: TRBV24-1; DNA: TGTGCCACCAGTGCCGAAGTCGGTGAAGCTTTCTTT; CDR3: CATSAEVGEAFF
J: TRBJ1-1; size: few; D: .; V: TRBV4-1; DNA: TGCGCCAGCAGCCAAGCAGGGGCCACTGAAGCTTTCTTT; CDR3: CASSQAGATEAFF
J: TRBJ2-6; size: once; D: TRBD1; V: TRBV5-1; DNA: TGCGCCAGCAGCTCCCCAGGGGGCAAAGAACTATCTGGGGCCAACGTCCTGACTTTC; CDR3: CASSSPGGKELSGANVLTF
J: TRBJ2-3; size: few; D: .; V: TRBV18; DNA: TGTGCCAGCTCACCCAATCTAGGACTCGGCACAGATACGCAGTATTTT; CDR3: CASSPNLGLGTDTQYF
J: TRBJ2-1; size: few; D: TRBD2; V: TRBV25-1; DNA: TGTGCCAGCAGTGAATGGGGCGGGAGGGCCTTCAATGAGCAGTTCTTC; CDR3: CASSEWGGRAFNEQFF
J: TRBJ2-1; size: few; D: TRBD2; V: TRBV20-1; DNA: TGCAGTGCTAGAGCGACTAGCGGCCCCTACAATGAGCAGTTCTTC; CDR3: CSARATSGPYNEQFF
J: TRBJ2-5; size: few; D: .; V: TRBV5-1; DNA: TGCGCCAGCAGCTCAACAAGAGGAAAGTACCAAGAGACCCAGTACTTC; CDR3: CASSSTRGKYQETQYF
J: TRBJ2-7; size: .; D: .; V: TRBV12-3/TRBV12-4; DNA: TGTGCCAGCAGTTCCCTCTCAATCTACGAGCAGTACTTC; CDR3: CASSSLSIYEQYF
J: TRBJ1-5; size: few; D: .; V: TRBV12-3/TRBV12-4; DNA: TGTGCCAGCAGCCCCAGCCCTAGCAATCAGCCCCAGCATTTT; CDR3: CASSPSPSNQPQHF
J: TRBJ2-5; size: .; D: TRBD1; V: TRBV19; DNA: TGTGCCAGTAGTCTAAGTCTGGGACAGCAAGAGACCCAGTACTTC; CDR3: CASSLSLGQQETQYF
J: TRBJ2-7; size: few; D: .; V: TRBV4-1; DNA: TGCGCCAGCAGCCAAGTCGCGGGAAACTACGAGCAGTACTTC; CDR3: CASSQVAGNYEQYF
J: TRBJ1-1; size: few; D: .; V: TRBV7-8; DNA: TGTGCCAGCAGCTTAATGGAGGCGGTAAACACTGAAGCTTTCTTT; CDR3: CASSLMEAVNTEAFF
J: TRBJ2-2; size: .; D: TRBD2; V: TRBV5-1; DNA: TGCGCCAGCAGCTCAGGACTAGCGGGAGGGCGCGGAGGGGACACCGGGGAGCTGTTTTTT; CDR3: CASSSGLAGGRGGDTGELFF
J: TRBJ1-2; size: .; D: .; V: TRBV12-3/TRBV12-4; DNA: TGTGCCAGCAGCGAAACAGACAGGAGTATCTATGGCTACACCTTC; CDR3: CASSETDRSIYGYTF
J: TRBJ1-4; size: .; D: .; V: TRBV4-2; DNA: TGTGCCAGCAGCCAAGACGGGCCTCAGGGGAAACTGTTTTTT; CDR3: CASSQDGPQGKLFF
J: TRBJ1-5; size: .; D: TRBD1; V: TRBV4-1; DNA: TGCGCCAGCAGCCAACAAGACAGGGACAATCAGCCCCAGCATTTT; CDR3: CASSQQDRDNQPQHF
J: TRBJ2-1; size: few; D: TRBD2; V: TRBV5-6; DNA: TGTGCCAGCAGCACCCTGGGACTAGCGGGAGGGAGCTCCTACAATGAGCAGTTCTTC; CDR3: CASSTLGLAGGSSYNEQFF
J: TRBJ2-2; size: .; D: .; V: TRBV14; DNA: TGTGCCAGCAGCCAGGAACAGCTGAACACCGGGGAGCTGTTTTTT; CDR3: CASSQEQLNTGELFF
J: TRBJ2-4; size: once; D: .; V: TRBV10-3; DNA: TGTGCCATCAGTGAGTCAAGGGTGGGGGCCGGACTAGCCAAAAACATTCAGTACTTC; CDR3: CAISESRVGAGLAKNIQYF
J: TRBJ2-2; size: .; D: .; V: TRBV6-1; DNA: TGTGCCAGCAGTGAGCCCGGGAACACCGGGGAGCTGTTTTTT; CDR3: CASSEPGNTGELFF
J: TRBJ2-1; size: .; D: .; V: TRBV10-2; DNA: TGCGCCAGCAGTGAGACTAGGGGGCAGTTCTTC; CDR3: CASSETRGQFF
J: TRBJ2-1; size: few; D: TRBD2; V: TRBV24-1; DNA: TGTGCCACCAGTGATCCCACTAGCGGGAACCTCAATGAGCAGTTCTTC; CDR3: CATSDPTSGNLNEQFF
J: TRBJ2-5; size: once; D: TRBD2; V: TRBV10-3; DNA: TGTGCCATCAGTTTTAGCGGGGTGGAGACCCAGTACTTC; CDR3: CAISFSGVETQYF
J: TRBJ2-5; size: .; D: TRBD2; V: TRBV3-1; DNA: TGTGCCAGCAGCCAGCCTAGCGGGGACCAAGAGACCCAGTACTTC; CDR3: CASSQPSGDQETQYF
J: TRBJ2-7; size: few; D: .; V: TRBV15; DNA: TGTGCCACCAGCAGAACTACCGAGCAGTACTTC; CDR3: CATSRTTEQYF
J: TRBJ2-7; size: .; D: TRBD1; V: TRBV5-1; DNA: TGCGCCAGCAGCTTGGCCGGTACGACAGGGGCCCCCTACGAGCAGTACTTC; CDR3: CASSLAGTTGAPYEQYF
J: TRBJ1-2; size: few; D: TRBD1; V: TRBV5-1; DNA: TGCGCCAGCAGCTTGACGGACAGGGGATCGCTCTACACCTTC; CDR3: CASSLTDRGSLYTF
J: TRBJ2-3; size: .; D: TRBD2; V: TRBV10-2; DNA: TGCGCCAGCACCGCTAGCGGGATCACAGATACGCAGTATTTT; CDR3: CASTASGITDTQYF
J: TRBJ2-5; size: .; D: TRBD1; V: TRBV24-1; DNA: TGTGCCACCAGTGGTCCCCGGGACAGGGGGCACCAAGAGACCCAGTACTTC; CDR3: CATSGPRDRGHQETQYF
J: TRBJ2-5; size: .; D: TRBD1; V: TRBV29-1; DNA: TGCAGCGTTGGATTGACAGGGGGCCGAGAGACCCAGTACTTC; CDR3: CSVGLTGGRETQYF
J: TRBJ2-5; size: .; D: TRBD1; V: TRBV7-9; DNA: TGTGCCAGCAGCCCCGGACAGGGTGGCAAGGAGACCCAGTACTTC; CDR3: CASSPGQGGKETQYF
J: TRBJ1-5; size: .; D: TRBD1; V: TRBV18; DNA: TGTGCCAGCTCACCACTAGCCTTGGACAGGCGGCCCCAGCATTTT; CDR3: CASSPLALDRRPQHF
J: TRBJ2-5; size: .; D: TRBD2; V: TRBV10-3; DNA: TGTGCCATCAGTCAGGGAGGAAAAAGCGGGGGGGCGGCCGAGACCCAGTACTTC; CDR3: CAISQGGKSGGAAETQYF
J: TRBJ2-7; size: .; D: .; V: TRBV3-1; DNA: TGTGCCAGCAGCCCGGGACTCCAGAGCAAGTACTTC; CDR3: CASSPGLQSKYF
J: TRBJ2-5; size: few; D: TRBD1; V: TRBV29-1; DNA: TGCAGCGTTGAAAGACAGGGGACGGGCACCCAAGAGACCCAGTACTTC; CDR3: CSVERQGTGTQETQYF
J: TRBJ2-1; size: .; D: TRBD2; V: TRBV12-3/TRBV12-4; DNA: TGTGCCAGCAGTTCGCGGGGGGATTACAATGAGCAGTTCTTC; CDR3: CASSSRGDYNEQFF
J: TRBJ2-1; size: many; D: TRBD2; V: TRBV27; DNA: TGTGCCAGCAGTCAACGACTAGCGGGCCACAATGAGCAGTTCTTC; CDR3: CASSQRLAGHNEQFF